This T cell receptor (beta chain) was captured in a study of blood T cell repertoires in COVID-19. Generated by immunoSEQ multiplex PCR, the TCRdb table keeps only in-frame clones and is missing some. Of 30,000 to 35,000 clones in the sample, about 91% were seen once. V was cut by 3 bases and J by 1 base, with 25 bases left in between. The CDR3 runs to 19 residues. Germline CDR1 SGHDT, CDR2 YYEEEE. This TCR derives from a woman between 65 and 79 years old with active COVID-19. Sequencing was carried out using peripheral blood. The V gene is TRBV5-6, the J gene TRBJ1-1; D possibly corresponds to TRBD1 (6 bases). CDR3 in amino acids: CASSSTALRGNLGNTEAFF. In nucleotides, the CDR3 is TGTGCCAGCAGCTCAACGGCTCTAAGGGGGAATCTGGGGAACACTGAAGCTTTCTTT.